The entry below gives a single TCR beta chain sequence along with its context. Its matching antigen is unknown. Germline V gene lookup returns CDR1 SGHDT and CDR2 YYEEEE. This CDR3 comprises 16 residues. Deletions cut 3 bases from V and 4 bases from J, with 17 bases between. At survey level, the immunoSEQ assay was run in its v3.0 version. Method: immunoSEQ multiplex PCR; TCRdb's copy keeps in-frame clones and lacks some. The sample shows some 20,000 clones, roughly 83% of them seen only once. The sample belongs to a study of long-term antiretroviral therapy in people with HIV. Whole-study results and caveats: Blood, drawn from the mid-2000s to the late 2010s, may reflect older ART regimens. ART adherence, viral resistance and therapy changes went undocumented.

This sequence was found in a woman aged 40 to 55 with HIV. The J gene is TRBJ2-1, the V gene TRBV5-6; either TRBD1 or TRBD2 may supply D (5 bases each). Sequencing used unsorted PBMCs, obtained 1.2 years after starting antiretroviral therapy. DNA for the CDR3: TGTGCCAGCAGCTCGTTGGTTGGGACGGTTTACAATGAGCAGTTCTTC. Its translation: CASSSLVGTVYNEQFF.